These T cell receptor beta chains were read from a single sample in a study of low-dose radiotherapy and immunotherapy resistance in tumors. TCRdb reprocessed the reads with MiXCR, giving one entry per CDR3 protein. The sample records 75,000 to 95,000 distinct CDR3 sequences, approximately 22% being singletons. The sample consisted of PBMCs, taken after low-dose radiotherapy plus immunotherapy. The receptors were gathered from a female donor with ovarian cancer. Both conserved end residues are part of each CDR3. A D gene is named only where the DNA matches it firmly. Rows may omit the clone size; those that give it use once, few, many or a size class.

d_call j_call clone_size v_call cdr3_nt cdr3_aa
- TRBJ1-6 - TRBV9 TGTGCCAGCAGCGTAAGGGGTTCGGATTCACCCCTCCACTTT CASSVRGSDSPLHF
- TRBJ2-5 many TRBV2 TGTGCCAGCACCCGGGGGGCGCCGGAGACCCAGTACTTC CASTRGAPETQYF
- TRBJ1-2 - TRBV29-1 TGCAGCGTTGCCGGGTCAGAGTCTAACTATGGCTACACCTTC CSVAGSESNYGYTF
- TRBJ2-1 many TRBV19 TGTGCCAGTACGCGGGAAGGGGGGGTAGGACCCAATGAGCAGTTCTTC CASTREGGVGPNEQFF
- TRBJ2-6 many TRBV4-1 TGCGCCAGCAGCTTTCTAGCCTCTGGGGCCAACGTCCTGACTTTC CASSFLASGANVLTF
TRBD1 TRBJ2-1 - TRBV27 TGTGCCAGCAACCAAGACAGGGTTCGACCCAATGAGCAGTTCTTC CASNQDRVRPNEQFF
TRBD2 TRBJ2-3 - TRBV7-2 TGTGCCAGCAGCTTAGTAAGACTAGCGGGGGGGCGGAGCACAGATACGCAGTATTTT CASSLVRLAGGRSTDTQYF
- TRBJ2-1 - TRBV11-3 TGTGCCAGCAGCCCAACCCGGACAGCCACCCAGTTCTTC CASSPTRTATQFF
- TRBJ2-1 many TRBV29-1 TGCAGCGTTGAACTAGCGATTTACAATGAGCAGTTCTTC CSVELAIYNEQFF
TRBD1 TRBJ2-7 - TRBV28 TGTGCCAGCAGTCCACCGGGACAGGGTGCCTACGAGCAGTACTTC CASSPPGQGAYEQYF
- TRBJ1-5 - TRBV6-2/TRBV6-3 TGTGCCAGCAGTGAGGGTGGCGGGTTTAGTAGCAATCAGCCCCAGCATTTT CASSEGGGFSSNQPQHF
TRBD1 TRBJ2-5 many TRBV12-3/TRBV12-4 TGTGCCAGCAGTCTAGGGACAGTCCAAGAGACCCAGTACTTC CASSLGTVQETQYF
- TRBJ2-2 many TRBV6-1 TGTGCCAGCAGTACACCCCCCGGGACTTCGGCCACCGGGGAGCTGTTTTTT CASSTPPGTSATGELFF
TRBD2 TRBJ2-1 many TRBV20-1 TGCAGTGCTAGATTGAGCGGGAGTCCCTACAATGAGCAGTTCTTC CSARLSGSPYNEQFF
TRBD2 TRBJ2-1 many TRBV7-6 TGTGCCAGCAGCTTAGGACTAGCGGGGGATTATGAGCAGTTCTTC CASSLGLAGDYEQFF
- TRBJ2-1 many TRBV5-1 TGCGCCAGCAGCCCCGGACTGGCTTTCAATGAGCAGTTCTTC CASSPGLAFNEQFF
- TRBJ2-2 few TRBV25-1 TGTGCCAGCAGTGACAGTAGCGGTAACGCCGGGGAGCTGTTTTTT CASSDSSGNAGELFF
- TRBJ2-2 - TRBV5-1 TGCGCCAGCAGCTTGGGGGTTACCGGGGAGCTGTTTTTT CASSLGVTGELFF
TRBD2 TRBJ2-7 many TRBV10-3 TGTGCCATCAGTGACCTAGCGGGAGGAGGGGAGCAGTACTTC CAISDLAGGGEQYF
TRBD1 TRBJ2-5 - TRBV11-3 TGTGCCAGCAGCCAGAGGGGGCTATCGAAGACCCAGTACTTC CASSQRGLSKTQYF
TRBD1 TRBJ2-5 many TRBV19 TGTGCCAGTAGTATAGGGGGGACAGGGGGCAGGGAGACCCAGTACTTC CASSIGGTGGRETQYF
- TRBJ2-1 many TRBV27 TGTGCCAGCAGTCGGACCGCGAACTCCTACAATGAGCAGTTCTTC CASSRTANSYNEQFF
TRBD2 TRBJ2-3 many TRBV7-9 TGTGCCAGCAGCCCCAGACTAGCGACTAGCACAGATACGCAGTATTTT CASSPRLATSTDTQYF
- TRBJ2-5 many TRBV9 TGTGCCAGCAGCGTAAGTGTCAACCAAGAGACCCAGTACTTC CASSVSVNQETQYF
- TRBJ1-1 - TRBV5-1 TGCGCCAGCAGCTTTACAGGGTTGATGACTGAAGCTTTCTTT CASSFTGLMTEAFF
TRBD1 TRBJ1-2 many TRBV6-2/TRBV6-3 TGTGCCAGCAGTTATCGCAGACAGGGGGAGAATGGCTACACCTTC CASSYRRQGENGYTF
- TRBJ2-1 many TRBV9 TGTGCCAGCAGCGTACAGCCCTCTGGGGTCAGTGAGCAGTTCTTC CASSVQPSGVSEQFF
TRBD2 TRBJ2-5 many TRBV11-3 TGTGCCAGCAGCCCTCGTCCGGGGACAGGGGGACTAGCGGGAGTTCGGGAGACCCAGTACTTC CASSPRPGTGGLAGVRETQYF
TRBD2 TRBJ2-1 once TRBV20-1 TGCAGTGCTAGAGAAGCGGGAGACTTTTATGAGCAGTTCTTC CSAREAGDFYEQFF
TRBD1 TRBJ1-1 - TRBV18 TGTGCCAGCTCAGCACAGGGGGCGCTGAGTGTTGTAGCTTTCTTT CASSAQGALSVVAFF
- TRBJ2-1 many TRBV5-4 TGTGCCAGCAGCTTGGTGGGACAACCCTACAATGAGCAGTTCTTC CASSLVGQPYNEQFF
TRBD1 TRBJ2-7 many TRBV29-1 TGCAGCGTTGAAGGCTGGACAGGGGGCAGGGAGCAGTACTTC CSVEGWTGGREQYF
TRBD1 TRBJ1-2 many TRBV19 TGTGCCAGTAGTATTCTGAACACAGGGGACTATGGCTACACCTTC CASSILNTGDYGYTF
TRBD1 TRBJ2-5 few TRBV24-1 TGTGCCACCAGTGACCTTGGGACAGGAACACAAGAGACCCAGTACTTC CATSDLGTGTQETQYF
- TRBJ2-1 many TRBV6-5 TGTGCCAGCAGCCTCTTGAGTGGGATAGGGGGAGCGGGTGAGCAGTTCTTC CASSLLSGIGGAGEQFF
TRBD1 TRBJ2-6 many TRBV28 TGTGCCAGCAGGGCCACAGGGGGCCTCTCTGGGGCCAACGTCCTGACTTTC CASRATGGLSGANVLTF
- TRBJ1-6 many TRBV21-1 TGTGCCAGCAGCCTCCGTCCCTTTTCGAAAGGAGTCCTCCACTTT CASSLRPFSKGVLHF
- TRBJ2-1 many TRBV6-1 TGTGCCAGCAGTGAAGTCAAGCGGCGACACAATGAGCAGTTCTTC CASSEVKRRHNEQFF
- TRBJ2-5 - TRBV7-6 TGTGCCAGCAGCCCTTCAGGGGCTCGGGGTGAGACCCAGTACTTC CASSPSGARGETQYF
- TRBJ2-3 many TRBV20-1 TGCAGTGCTAGAGTCCTGGGGGGCACAGATACGCAGTATTTT CSARVLGGTDTQYF
TRBD2 TRBJ2-3 few TRBV7-2 TGTGCCAGCAGCCCCAGGGACTACCGGGGGGATACGCAGTATTTT CASSPRDYRGDTQYF
- TRBJ2-7 - TRBV2 TGTGCCAGCAGGCCAGGACAGACCTACGAGCAGTACTTC CASRPGQTYEQYF
- TRBJ1-5 - TRBV6-1 TGTGCCAGCAGTGAACAGCCCTATAGCAATCAGCCCCAGCATTTT CASSEQPYSNQPQHF
TRBD1 TRBJ2-7 many TRBV4-3 TGCGCCAGCAGACCCACAGGGGGGAACGAGCAGTACTTC CASRPTGGNEQYF
TRBD2 TRBJ2-3 many TRBV20-1 TGCAGTGCTAGAGATGACGGGGGGGCCTTCCTGGCCTATACGCAGTATTTT CSARDDGGAFLAYTQYF
- TRBJ2-1 many TRBV5-1 TGCGCCAGCAGCTCCAGCGTGGGGGGATCCTACAATGAGCAGTTCTTC CASSSSVGGSYNEQFF
- TRBJ2-1 many TRBV20-1 TGCAGTGCTAACCCCAGGTATGAGCAGTTCTTC CSANPRYEQFF
- TRBJ1-2 few TRBV27 TGTGCCAGCAGTGGGGCCGATGGAGGGACCTATGGCTACACCTTC CASSGADGGTYGYTF